This TCR beta chain was captured by sequencing in a study of graft-versus-host responses after intestinal transplantation. Using immunoSEQ multiplex PCR, the repertoire was profiled, and TCRdb retains in-frame clones only, with some absent. This sample has about 150,000 clones, with about nine tenths found just once. This CDR3 region has 18 residues. With 4 bases removed from V and 0 bases from J, the gap between germline ends came to 22 bases. Germline V gene lookup returns CDR1 MGHDK and CDR2 SYGVNS. Turning to this clone: Its antigen is undetermined.

The receptor comes from a human donor who received an intestinal transplant. V usage is TRBV25-1 and J usage is TRBJ2-7, with D perhaps matching TRBD2 (5 bases). The input for sequencing was unstimulated CD4+ T cells sorted from spleen or lymph node cells, taken before intestinal transplant. CDR3 DNA: TGTGCCAGCAGTGGCCTCTCGGGAAGTCAATCTAGCTCCTACGAGCAGTACTTC. As protein: CASSGLSGSQSSSYEQYF.